The 17 T cell receptor beta chains in this list originate from one sample, sequenced in a study of blood T cell repertoires in COVID-19. Here immunoSEQ multiplex PCR was the method, and the copy in TCRdb shows in-frame clones only, minus some. This table holds about 23,000 clones, under 85% found once. Sequenced sample: peripheral blood. The receptors were sampled from a man aged 50 to 60 with COVID-19, enrolled during active disease.

The chain couples TRBV2 to TRBJ2-5; 8 nucleotides match TRBD2. The V gene's germline CDR1 is SNHLY and CDR2 FYNNEI. J gave up 4 bases and V 7 bases, and 5 bases lay outside the gene matches. This CDR3 has 13 amino acids. The CDR3 loop is CASTREAAETQYF. The CDR3 DNA reads as TGTGCCAGCACGCGGGAGGCAGCAGAGACCCAGTACTTC.

CDR3 residues: CANPRDRGPSMSNQPQHF. Written as DNA, the CDR3 is TGCGCCAACCCCCGGGACAGGGGCCCATCGATGAGCAATCAGCCCCAGCATTTT. The chain employs TRBV5-1 and TRBJ1-5; 10 bases fit TRBD1. The length of the CDR3 is 18 residues. CDR1 is SGHRS and CDR2 is YFSETQ in the germline V gene. With V trimmed by 9 bases and J by 1 base, 16 bases remained unmatched.

This clone was observed a handful of times. The rearrangement joins TRBV5-1 to TRBJ2-3; TRBD2 matches at 7 bases. The CDR3 totals 18 residues. The germline CDR1 and CDR2 sequences are SGHRS and YFSETQ. V shed 1 base, J shed 5 bases, and the junction held 16 bases outside the gene matches. The CDR3 here is CASSLRGSSGRGEDTQYF. The DNA for the CDR3 is TGCGCCAGCAGCTTGCGAGGGTCGTCGGGACGGGGGGAAGATACGCAGTATTTT.

The chain uses TRBV10-2 and TRBJ2-1; TRBD2 agrees at 11 bases. The CDR3 length is 14 residues. Germline values: CDR1 WSHSY, CDR2 SAAADI. The trim removed 5 bases at V and 6 bases at J, leaving 3 bases unmatched. Here the CDR3 reads CASSLAGGGNEQFF. In DNA form, the CDR3 reads TGCGCCAGCAGTTTAGCGGGAGGGGGCAATGAGCAGTTCTTC.

V usage is TRBV28 and J usage is TRBJ2-1; D is uncertain. The V gene's germline CDR1 is MDHEN and CDR2 SYDVKM. Deletions cut 3 bases from V and 5 bases from J, with 2 bases between. The length of the CDR3 is 11 residues. CDR3 loop: CASSFDNEQFF. CDR3 coding DNA: TGTGCCAGCAGTTTCGACAATGAGCAGTTCTTC. The entire variable domain, with the rest obtained from reference TRBV28 and TRBJ2-1, is as follows: DVKVTQSSRYLVKRTGEKVFLECVQDMDHENMFWYRQDPGLGLRLIYFSYDVKMKEKGDIPEGYSVSREKKERFSLILESASTNQTSMYLCASSFDNEQFFGPGTRLTVL.

This clone occurred once. The genes are TRBV12-3 or TRBV12-4 and TRBJ2-7; D ambiguous. Trimming left V 2 bases short and J 3 bases short, with 8 bases between. CDR3 length equals 13 residues. Here the CDR3 reads CASSLFSYYEQYF. In nucleotides, the CDR3 is TGTGCCAGCAGTTTATTTAGCTACTACGAGCAGTACTTC.

The chain couples TRBV30 to TRBJ1-2; a weak D match, TRBD1 (5 bases). The V gene lost 0 bases and the J gene lost 4 bases, with 15 bases spanning the gap. Germline values: CDR1 GTSNPN, CDR2 SVGIG (reference sequence). The length of the CDR3 is 15 residues. The CDR3 nucleotides are TGTGCCTGGAGTGTGGGAGGGACGGGAAGCTATGGCTACACCTTC. It yields the protein CAWSVGGTGSYGYTF.

This chain connects TRBV5-4 to TRBJ1-2, with D possibly matching TRBD1 (5 bases). Germline V gene data show CDR1 as SGHNT and CDR2 as YYREEE (reference sequence). Trimming cost V 4 bases and J 3 bases, with 19 bases left between them. CDR3 length: 16 residues. The CDR3 DNA sequence: TGTGCCAGCAGCGCCTGGGGGAGGGGCGGGGACTATGGCTACACCTTC. It is translated as CASSAWGRGGDYGYTF.

The chain combines TRBV9 with TRBJ2-5; 9 bases are shared with TRBD2. The J call is in doubt because the DNA end fits TRBJ2-7 better. CDR1 is SGDLS and CDR2 is YYNGEE in the germline V gene. The CDR3 contains 17 residues. The CDR3 DNA follows: TGTGCCAGCAGCGCCGAGGGGTATAGCGGGGGTACCTACGAGCAGTACTTC. Its protein product is CASSAEGYSGGTYEQYF.

The chain links TRBV3-1 (or the pseudogene TRBV3-2) to TRBJ2-2; D remains ambiguous. The CDR3 is 13 residues long. Germline-derived CDR1 and CDR2 are LGHDT and YNNKEL (reference sequence). V dropped 1 base and J dropped 6 bases, with 6 bases sitting between them. The CDR3 sequence is CASSQGGSGELFF. The CDR3 nucleotides are TGTGCCAGCAGCCAAGGAGGTTCCGGGGAGCTGTTTTTT.

This chain connects TRBV20-1 to TRBJ2-7; 8 nucleotides agree with TRBD2. This CDR3 has 15 amino acids. The germline gives CDR1 DFQATT, CDR2 SNEGSKA (reference sequence). The V gene end was trimmed by 3 bases and the J gene end by 2 bases; junction bases not matched to a gene: 9. CDR3 residues: CSASKGAGAAYEQYF. CDR3 coding DNA: TGCAGTGCTAGTAAAGGAGCGGGGGCCGCCTACGAGCAGTACTTC.

This clone is a singleton in its sample. The chain recombines TRBV18 with TRBJ2-7, with 7 bases lining up with TRBD1. The CDR3 runs to 14 residues. V shed 4 bases, J shed 5 bases, and the junction held 8 bases outside the gene matches. From germline, CDR1 is KGHSH and CDR2 LQKENI. The CDR3 DNA reads as TGTGCCAGCTCACGACCGGACAGGCCCCACGAGCAGTACTTC. It yields the protein CASSRPDRPHEQYF.

This clone was seen a handful of times. The CDR3 sequence: CASHREYEQYF. Written as DNA, the CDR3 is TGTGCCAGCCACAGGGAGTACGAGCAGTACTTC. This chain links TRBV6-5 with TRBJ2-7; D perhaps matches TRBD1 (6 bases). V was trimmed by 8 bases and J by 4 bases, leaving 9 bases between them. Germline V gene sequence: CDR1 MNHEY, CDR2 SVGAGI. This CDR3 comprises 11 residues.

The chain links TRBV27 to TRBJ2-2; D may be TRBD1 (5 bases). The CDR3 has 15 amino acids. Germline lookup yields CDR1 MNHEY and CDR2 SMNVEV (reference sequence). Trimming stripped 3 bases from V and 1 base from J, with 9 bases between. The CDR3 spells CASSLGQGNTGELFF. The CDR3 DNA is TGTGCCAGCAGTTTGGGGCAGGGGAACACCGGGGAGCTGTTTTTT.

This clone was detected only a few times. The rearrangement uses TRBV19 and TRBJ2-3; perhaps TRBD2 as D (7 bases). Germline V gene data show CDR1 as LNHDA and CDR2 as SQIVND (reference sequence). Trimming removed 2 bases at V and 3 bases at J, with 15 bases between. This CDR3 region has 16 residues. For the CDR3, the DNA is TGTGCCAGTAGTATACCCCACGGGGGGCGGACAGATACGCAGTATTTT. Its protein product is CASSIPHGGRTDTQYF. Using reference TRBV19 and TRBJ2-3 for the parts outside the CDR3, the full variable domain is DGGITQSPKYLFRKEGQNVTLSCEQNLNHDAMYWYRQDPGQGLRLIYYSQIVNDFQKGDIAEGYSVSREKKESFPLTVTSAQKNPTAFYLCASSIPHGGRTDTQYFGPGTRLTVL.

V is TRBV5-4 and J is TRBJ2-1, with 7 positions matching TRBD2. This CDR3 spans 13 amino acids. V lost 1 base, J lost 8 bases, and 3 bases stayed unmatched. Germline V CDR1 and CDR2: SGHNT, YYREEE (reference sequence). The CDR3 loop is CASSLTRGDEQFF. CDR3 DNA: TGTGCCAGCAGCTTGACCCGGGGGGATGAGCAGTTCTTC. Full variable domain (missing parts from reference TRBV5-4 and TRBJ2-1): ETGVTQSPTHLIKTRGQQVTLRCSSQSGHNTVSWYQQALGQGPQFIFQYYREEENGRGNFPPRFSGLQFPNYSSELNVNALELDDSALYLCASSLTRGDEQFFGPGTRLTVL.

The V call is TRBV10-3, the J call TRBJ2-1; 13 nucleotides align to TRBD2. J lost 9 bases, V lost 3 bases, and 8 bases had no gene match. This CDR3 comprises 16 residues. Looked up from germline, CDR1 is ENHRY and CDR2 is SYGVKD. The CDR3 sequence: CAISDTSGRGVVEQFF. In DNA, the CDR3 is TGTGCCATCAGTGACACTAGCGGGAGGGGGGTCGTTGAGCAGTTCTTC.